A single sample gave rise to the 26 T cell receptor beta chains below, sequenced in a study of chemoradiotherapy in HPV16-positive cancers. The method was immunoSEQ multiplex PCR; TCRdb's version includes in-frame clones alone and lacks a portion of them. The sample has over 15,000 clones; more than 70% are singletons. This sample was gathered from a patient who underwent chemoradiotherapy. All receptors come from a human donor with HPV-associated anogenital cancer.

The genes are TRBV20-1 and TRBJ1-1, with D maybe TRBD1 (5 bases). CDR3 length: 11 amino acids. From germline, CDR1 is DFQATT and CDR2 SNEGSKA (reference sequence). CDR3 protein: CRTGQNTEAFF. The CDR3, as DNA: TGCAGGACCGGACAGAACACTGAAGCTTTCTTT.

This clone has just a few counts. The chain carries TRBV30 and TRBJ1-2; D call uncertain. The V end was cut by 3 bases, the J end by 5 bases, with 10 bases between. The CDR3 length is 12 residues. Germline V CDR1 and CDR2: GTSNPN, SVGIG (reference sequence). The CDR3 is CAWSVGPYGYTF. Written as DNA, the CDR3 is TGTGCCTGGAGCGTCGGGCCGTATGGCTACACCTTC.

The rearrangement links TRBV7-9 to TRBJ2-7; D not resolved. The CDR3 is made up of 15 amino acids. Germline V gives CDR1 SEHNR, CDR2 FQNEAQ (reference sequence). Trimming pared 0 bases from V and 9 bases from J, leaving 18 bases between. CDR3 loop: CASSLAPGSAGGQYF. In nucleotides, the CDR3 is TGTGCCAGCAGCTTAGCTCCGGGCTCCGCTGGCGGGCAGTACTTC.

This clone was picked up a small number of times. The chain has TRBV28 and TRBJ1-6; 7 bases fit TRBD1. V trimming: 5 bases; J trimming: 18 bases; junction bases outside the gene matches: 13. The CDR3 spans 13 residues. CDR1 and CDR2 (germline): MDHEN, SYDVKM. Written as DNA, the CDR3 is TGTGCCAGCAGTCTCGGACAGGCGCCTAGGAACCACTTT. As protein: CASSLGQAPRNHF.

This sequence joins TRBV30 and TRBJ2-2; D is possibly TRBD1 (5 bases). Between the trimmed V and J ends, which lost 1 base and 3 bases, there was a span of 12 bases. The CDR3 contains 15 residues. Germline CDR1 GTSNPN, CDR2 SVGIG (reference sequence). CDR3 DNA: TGTGCCTGGAGTGATGGGCAGGGCTACACCGGGGAGCTGTTTTTT. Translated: CAWSDGQGYTGELFF.

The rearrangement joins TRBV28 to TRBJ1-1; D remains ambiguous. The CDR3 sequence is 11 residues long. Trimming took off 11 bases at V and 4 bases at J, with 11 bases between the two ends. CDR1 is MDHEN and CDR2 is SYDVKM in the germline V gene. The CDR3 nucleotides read TGTGCCGCGGGAAGTGGCACTGAAGCTTTCTTT. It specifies CAAGSGTEAFF.

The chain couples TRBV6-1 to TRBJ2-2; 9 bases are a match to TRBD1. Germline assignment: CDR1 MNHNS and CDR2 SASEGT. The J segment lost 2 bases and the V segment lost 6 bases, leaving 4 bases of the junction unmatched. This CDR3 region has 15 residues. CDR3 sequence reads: CASSRTGVNTGELFF. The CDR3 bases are TGTGCCAGCAGCCGGACAGGGGTCAACACCGGGGAGCTGTTTTTT.

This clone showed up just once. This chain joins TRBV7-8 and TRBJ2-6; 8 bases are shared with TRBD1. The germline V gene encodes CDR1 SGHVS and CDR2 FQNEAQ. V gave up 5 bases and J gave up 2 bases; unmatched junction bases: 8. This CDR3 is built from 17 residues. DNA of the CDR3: TGTGCCAGCAGCCTGGACAGGGTGGGAGCTGGGGCCAACGTCCTGACTTTC. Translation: CASSLDRVGAGANVLTF.

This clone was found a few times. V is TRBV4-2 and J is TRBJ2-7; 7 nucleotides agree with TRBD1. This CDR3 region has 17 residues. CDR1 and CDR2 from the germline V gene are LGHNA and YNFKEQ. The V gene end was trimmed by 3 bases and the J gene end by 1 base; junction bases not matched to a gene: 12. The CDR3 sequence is CASSHGHGPRGSYEQYF. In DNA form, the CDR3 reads TGTGCCAGCAGCCATGGGCATGGGCCCAGGGGGTCCTACGAGCAGTACTTC.

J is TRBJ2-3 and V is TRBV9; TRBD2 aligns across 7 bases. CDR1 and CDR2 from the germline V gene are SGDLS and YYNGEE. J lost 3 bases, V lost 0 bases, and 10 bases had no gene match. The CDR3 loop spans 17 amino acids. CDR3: CASSVATGGGETDTQYF. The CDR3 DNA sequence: TGTGCCAGCAGCGTAGCTACGGGAGGCGGGGAAACAGATACGCAGTATTTT.

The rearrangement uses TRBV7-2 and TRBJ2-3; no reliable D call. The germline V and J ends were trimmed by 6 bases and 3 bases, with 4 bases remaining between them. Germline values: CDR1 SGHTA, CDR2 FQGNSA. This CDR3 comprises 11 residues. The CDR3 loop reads CASRETDTQYF. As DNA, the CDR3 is TGTGCCAGCAGGGAAACAGATACGCAGTATTTT.

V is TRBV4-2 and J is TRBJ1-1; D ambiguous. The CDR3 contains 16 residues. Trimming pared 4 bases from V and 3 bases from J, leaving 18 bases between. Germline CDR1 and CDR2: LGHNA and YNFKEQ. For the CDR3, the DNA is TGTGCCAGCAGCCCTGGAGGACCCACTTGGGACACTGAAGCTTTCTTT. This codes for CASSPGGPTWDTEAFF.

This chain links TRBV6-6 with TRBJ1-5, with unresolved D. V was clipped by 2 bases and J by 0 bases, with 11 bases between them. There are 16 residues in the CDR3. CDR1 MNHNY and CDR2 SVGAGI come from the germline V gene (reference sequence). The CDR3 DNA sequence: TGTGCCAGCAGTTACCCCGAGGTGTTTAGCAATCAGCCCCAGCATTTT. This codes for CASSYPEVFSNQPQHF.

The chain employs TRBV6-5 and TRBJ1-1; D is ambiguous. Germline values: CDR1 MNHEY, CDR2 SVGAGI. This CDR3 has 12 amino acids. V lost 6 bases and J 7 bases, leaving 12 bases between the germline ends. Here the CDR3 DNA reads TGTGCCAGCAGCCGCCGTCGGGTTGAAGCTTTCTTT. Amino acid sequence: CASSRRRVEAFF.

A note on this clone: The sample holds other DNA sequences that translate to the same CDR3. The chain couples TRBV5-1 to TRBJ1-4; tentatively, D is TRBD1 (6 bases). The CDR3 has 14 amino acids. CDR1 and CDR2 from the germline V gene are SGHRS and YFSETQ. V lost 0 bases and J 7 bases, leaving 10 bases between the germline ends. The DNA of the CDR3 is TGCGCCAGCAGCTTGGGGACAGCCCTTGAAAAACTGTTTTTT. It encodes CASSLGTALEKLFF. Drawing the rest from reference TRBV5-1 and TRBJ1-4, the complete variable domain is KAGVTQTPRYLIKTRGQQVTLSCSPISGHRSVSWYQQTPGQGLQFLFEYFSETQRNKGNFPGRFSGRQFSNSRSEMNVSTLELGDSALYLCASSLGTALEKLFFGSGTQLSVL.

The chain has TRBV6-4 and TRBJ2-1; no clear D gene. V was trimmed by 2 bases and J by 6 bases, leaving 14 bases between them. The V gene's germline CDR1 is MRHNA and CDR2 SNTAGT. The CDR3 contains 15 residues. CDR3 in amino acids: CASSDRLVGPNEQFF. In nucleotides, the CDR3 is TGTGCCAGCAGTGACCGTTTGGTCGGTCCCAATGAGCAGTTCTTC.

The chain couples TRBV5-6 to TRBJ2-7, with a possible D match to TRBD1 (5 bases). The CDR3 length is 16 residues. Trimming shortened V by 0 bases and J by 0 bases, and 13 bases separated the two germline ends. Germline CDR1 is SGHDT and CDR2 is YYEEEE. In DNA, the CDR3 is TGTGCCAGCAGCTTGGTGTCGGCAGACAGCTCCTACGAGCAGTACTTC. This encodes CASSLVSADSSYEQYF.

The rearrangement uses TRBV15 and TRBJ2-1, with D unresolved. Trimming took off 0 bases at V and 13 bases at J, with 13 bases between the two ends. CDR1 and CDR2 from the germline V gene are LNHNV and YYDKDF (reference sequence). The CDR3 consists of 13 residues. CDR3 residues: CATSRDRAAPQFF. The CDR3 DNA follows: TGTGCCACCAGCAGAGATCGGGCGGCGCCTCAGTTCTTC. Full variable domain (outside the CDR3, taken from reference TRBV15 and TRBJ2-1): DAMVIQNPRYQVTQFGKPVTLSCSQTLNHNVMYWYQQKSSQAPKLLFHYYDKDFNNEADTPDNFQSRRPNTSFCFLDIRSPGLGDTAMYLCATSRDRAAPQFFGPGTRLTVL.

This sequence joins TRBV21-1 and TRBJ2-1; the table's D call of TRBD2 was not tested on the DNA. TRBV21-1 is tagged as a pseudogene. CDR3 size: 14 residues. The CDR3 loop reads CASRKRGGRNEQFF. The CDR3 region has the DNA TGTGCCAGCAGGAAGCGGGGGGGCCGCAATGAGCAGTTCTTC.

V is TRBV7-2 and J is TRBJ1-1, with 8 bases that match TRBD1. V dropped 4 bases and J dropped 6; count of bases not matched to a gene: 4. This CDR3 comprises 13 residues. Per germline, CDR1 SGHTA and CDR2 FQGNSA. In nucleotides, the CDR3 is TGTGCCAGCAGCTCATGGACAGGGCCTGAAGCTTTCTTT. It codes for CASSSWTGPEAFF.

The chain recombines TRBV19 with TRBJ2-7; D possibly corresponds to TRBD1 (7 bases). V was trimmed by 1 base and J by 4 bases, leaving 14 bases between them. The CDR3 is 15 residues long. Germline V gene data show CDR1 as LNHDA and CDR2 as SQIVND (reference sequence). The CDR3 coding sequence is TGTGCCAGTAGTATAGCGCGGGACAGCATTTACGAGCAGTACTTC. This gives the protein CASSIARDSIYEQYF. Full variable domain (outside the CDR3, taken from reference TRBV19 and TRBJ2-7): DGGITQSPKYLFRKEGQNVTLSCEQNLNHDAMYWYRQDPGQGLRLIYYSQIVNDFQKGDIAEGYSVSREKKESFPLTVTSAQKNPTAFYLCASSIARDSIYEQYFGPGTRLTVT.

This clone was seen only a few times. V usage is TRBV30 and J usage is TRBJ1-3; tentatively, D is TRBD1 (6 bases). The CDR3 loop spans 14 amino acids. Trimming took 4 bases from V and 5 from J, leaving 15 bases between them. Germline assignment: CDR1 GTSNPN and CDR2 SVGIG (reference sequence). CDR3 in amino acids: CAWNEGGPRNTIYF. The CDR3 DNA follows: TGTGCCTGGAATGAGGGGGGCCCTCGAAACACCATATATTTT.

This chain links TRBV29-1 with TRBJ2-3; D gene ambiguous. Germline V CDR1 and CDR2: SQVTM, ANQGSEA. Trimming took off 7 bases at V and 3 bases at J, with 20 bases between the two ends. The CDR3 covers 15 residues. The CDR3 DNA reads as TGCAGCGCTGTTGGGTTGATAGACTTTACAGATACGCAGTATTTT. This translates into CSAVGLIDFTDTQYF.

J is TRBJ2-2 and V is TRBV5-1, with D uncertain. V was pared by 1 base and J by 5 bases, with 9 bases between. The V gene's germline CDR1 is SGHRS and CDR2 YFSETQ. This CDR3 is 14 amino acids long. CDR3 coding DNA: TGCGCCAGCAGCTTGTCCGGGTTGACCGGGGAGCTGTTTTTT. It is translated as CASSLSGLTGELFF.

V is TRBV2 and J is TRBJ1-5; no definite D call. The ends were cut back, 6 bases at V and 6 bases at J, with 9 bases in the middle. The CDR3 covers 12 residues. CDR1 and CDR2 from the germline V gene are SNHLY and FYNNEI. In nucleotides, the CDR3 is TGTGCCAGCAGAAGCTGGGGTCAGCCCCAGCATTTT. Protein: CASRSWGQPQHF.

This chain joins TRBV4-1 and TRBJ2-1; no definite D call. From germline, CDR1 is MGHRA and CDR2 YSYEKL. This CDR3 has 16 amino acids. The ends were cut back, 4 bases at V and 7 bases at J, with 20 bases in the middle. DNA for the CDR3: TGCGCCAGCAGCCCGACGACCCTACAAAGGAGAAATGAGCAGTTCTTC. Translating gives CASSPTTLQRRNEQFF.